One and the same sample provided the 24 T cell receptor beta chains below, sequenced in a study of T cell repertoires in cytomegalovirus infection. Their antigens are not known. MiXCR was run by TCRdb on the reads, yielding one entry per CDR3 protein. The top ten hold 55% to 70% of the sample, which has around 200,000 distinct CDR3 sequences, around 35% seen once. The specimen was CD8+ T cells from cultured PBMCs, collected from culture after CMV antigen stimulation. Receptors were obtained from a human donor in good health (CMV status not recorded). Some clones in this sample may be carry-over from other donors' samples.

The chain combines TRBV12-3 or TRBV12-4 with TRBJ2-7; 14 bases fit TRBD2. Trimming took 5 bases from V and 5 from J; bases not matched to a gene: 5. This CDR3 is 15 amino acids long. The CDR3 DNA follows: TGTGCCAGCAGTACCAGACTAGCGGGAGGGCACGAGCAGTACTTC. As protein: CASSTRLAGGHEQYF.

This clonotype appeared a single time. V is TRBV11-2 and J is TRBJ1-6, with 7 bases matching TRBD1. V lost 5 bases and J lost 5; bases outside the gene matches: 9. In germline, CDR1 is SGHAT, CDR2 FQNNGV. The CDR3 totals 16 residues. The CDR3 coding sequence is TGTGCCAGCAGCGCGCGACGGGACAGCAATAATTCACCCCTCCACTTT. It specifies CASSARRDSNNSPLHF.

The chain is built from TRBV19 and TRBJ2-3; no firm D call. The CDR3 totals 11 residues. Trimming stripped 6 bases from V and 3 bases from J, with 4 bases between. Looked up from germline, CDR1 is LNHDA and CDR2 is SQIVND (reference sequence). CDR3 sequence reads: CASRKTDTQYF. The DNA for the CDR3 is TGTGCCAGTAGAAAAACAGATACGCAGTATTTT.

CDR3: CASSSPGLAGEETQYF. The CDR3 nucleotides read TGTGCCAGCAGCTCACCGGGACTAGCGGGAGAGGAGACCCAGTACTTC. The gene calls are TRBV7-6 and TRBJ2-5, with 14 bases that match TRBD2. The germline V gene encodes CDR1 SGHVS and CDR2 FNYEAQ. The CDR3 is 16 residues long. The junction had 6 bases not matched to a gene; V was cut back by 4 bases and J by 5 bases.

V gene TRBV27 combines with J gene TRBJ1-6, with TRBD1 matching over 7 bases. This CDR3 region has 13 residues. Unmatched junction bases numbered 5, after V lost 8 bases and J lost 7 bases. Looked up from germline, CDR1 is MNHEY and CDR2 is SMNVEV (reference sequence). The CDR3 loop reads CASSGTANSPLHF. The CDR3 DNA reads as TGTGCCAGCTCCGGGACAGCAAATTCACCCCTCCACTTT.

Only a few counts were recorded for this clonotype. The chain recombines TRBV11-2 with TRBJ1-1, with D possibly matching TRBD1 (5 bases). Per germline, CDR1 SGHAT and CDR2 FQNNGV. This CDR3 is 14 amino acids long. V shed 5 bases and J shed 3 bases, with 13 bases lying between them. The CDR3 loop is CASSPGREDTEAFF. The CDR3 DNA reads TGTGCCAGCAGCCCAGGGAGGGAGGACACTGAAGCTTTCTTT.

The rearrangement uses TRBV7-9 and TRBJ2-4, with 10 bases that match TRBD2. The CDR3 length is 19 residues. Germline lookup yields CDR1 SEHNR and CDR2 FQNEAQ (reference sequence). The ends lost 3 bases at V and 0 bases at J; junction bases unmatched: 11. For the CDR3, the DNA is TGTGCCAGCAGCTTTGCTAGCGGGGGTGGACGTATAGCCAAAAACATTCAGTACTTC. It is translated as CASSFASGGGRIAKNIQYF.

The genes are TRBV7-2 and TRBJ2-7; 12 bases match TRBD2. This CDR3 region has 17 residues. Germline trimming cut 0 bases from V and 1 base from J; bases unmatched to any gene: 4. Germline lookup yields CDR1 SGHTA and CDR2 FQGNSA. The CDR3 DNA reads TGTGCCAGCAGCTTAGCGTCGGGACTAGCGGGTTCCTACGAGCAGTACTTC. Its translation: CASSLASGLAGSYEQYF. The full variable domain, its missing parts supplied by reference TRBV7-2 and TRBJ2-7, is GAGVSQSPSNKVTEKGKDVELRCDPISGHTALYWYRQSLGQGLEFLIYFQGNSAPDKSGLPSDRFSAERTGGSVSTLTIQRTQQEDSAVYLCASSLASGLAGSYEQYFGPGTRLTVT.

This clonotype showed up just once. This sequence joins TRBV12-3 or TRBV12-4 and TRBJ2-1; the match to TRBD2 covers 10 bases. The CDR3 has 18 amino acids. Trimming took 6 bases from V and 4 from J; bases not matched to a gene: 15. The CDR3 reads CASSRPSPSSGGYNEQFF. The CDR3 nucleotides are TGTGCCAGCAGCCGACCCTCGCCTTCTAGCGGGGGATACAATGAGCAGTTCTTC.

The chain combines TRBV7-4 with TRBJ2-1; the match to TRBD2 covers 7 bases. The CDR3 covers 11 residues. Trimming took 8 bases from V and 6 from J; bases not matched to a gene: 1. Germline lookup yields CDR1 SGHVT and CDR2 SQSDAQ. For the CDR3, the DNA is TGTGCCAGCGGGGAGGGCAATGAGCAGTTCTTC. It translates to CASGEGNEQFF.

This clonotype was detected only once. This rearrangement joins TRBV27 to TRBJ2-5; TRBD2 matches at 9 bases. Germline V gene lookup returns CDR1 MNHEY and CDR2 SMNVEV (reference sequence). V trimming: 3 bases; J trimming: 5 bases; junction bases outside the gene matches: 4. The CDR3 loop spans 14 amino acids. CDR3 nucleotides: TGTGCCAGCAGTTTCTCTAGCGGGATTGAGACCCAGTACTTC. This codes for CASSFSSGIETQYF.

The CDR3 region has the DNA TGTGCCAGCAGTCTAGGGCATGCGACAGATACGCAGTATTTT. Its translation: CASSLGHATDTQYF. The chain couples TRBV6-8 to TRBJ2-3; D unresolved. The CDR3 is 14 amino acids. Germline V CDR1 and CDR2: MNHGY, SAAAGT. Deletions cut 5 bases from V and 3 bases from J, with 12 bases between.

This chain links TRBV3-1 with TRBJ1-1; D uncertain. The CDR3 runs 17 residues. V was cut by 2 bases and J by 7 bases, with 23 bases left in between. CDR1 is LGHDT and CDR2 is YNNKEL in the germline V gene (reference sequence). CDR3 protein: CASSQSSVRVSRREAFF. CDR3 nucleotide sequence: TGTGCCAGCAGCCAATCTTCAGTAAGAGTTTCTCGCCGTGAAGCTTTCTTT.

The V gene is TRBV29-1, the J gene TRBJ2-7; 8 bases line up with TRBD1. This CDR3 has 12 residues. Per germline, CDR1 SQVTM and CDR2 ANQGSEA. J was trimmed by 5 bases and V by 3 bases; bases with no gene match: 3. The CDR3 nucleotides read TGCAGCGTTGACGACAGGGGAAACGAGCAGTACTTC. Translation: CSVDDRGNEQYF.

Only a few counts were recorded for this clonotype. The rearrangement links TRBV27 to TRBJ2-7, with 7 bases that match TRBD1. Germline V gene data show CDR1 as MNHEY and CDR2 as SMNVEV (reference sequence). V dropped 5 bases and J dropped 0; count of bases not matched to a gene: 7. The CDR3 is made up of 15 amino acids. CDR3 in amino acids: CASSPGQSSSYEQYF. CDR3 DNA: TGTGCCAGCAGTCCGGGACAGTCAAGCTCCTACGAGCAGTACTTC.

The chain couples TRBV27 to TRBJ1-1; D is unclear. This CDR3 has 14 amino acids. The V end lost 8 bases, the J end lost 0 bases, and 13 bases lay between the germline ends. Per the germline V gene, CDR1 is MNHEY and CDR2 is SMNVEV (reference sequence). The CDR3 loop is CASGRGWMNTEAFF. In nucleotides, the CDR3 is TGTGCCAGCGGGCGCGGGTGGATGAACACTGAAGCTTTCTTT.

This clonotype showed up just a few times. The genes are TRBV7-9 and TRBJ2-3; 10 positions match TRBD2. Germline CDR1 SEHNR, CDR2 FQNEAQ (reference sequence). V shed 5 bases, J shed 4 bases, and the junction held 9 bases outside the gene matches. The CDR3 has 16 residues. The CDR3 here is CASSMPSGRISDTQYF. DNA of the CDR3: TGTGCCAGCAGCATGCCTAGCGGGAGAATCTCAGATACGCAGTATTTT.

J is TRBJ2-1 and V is TRBV20-1; 7 positions match TRBD1. V trimming: 4 bases; J trimming: 8 bases; junction bases outside the gene matches: 8. CDR1 and CDR2 (germline): DFQATT, SNEGSKA (reference sequence). The CDR3 is 13 residues long. For the CDR3, the DNA is TGCAGTGCTAAGGCAGGGGGAGAGTATGAGCAGTTCTTC. Translation gives CSAKAGGEYEQFF.

The chain joins TRBV6-1 to TRBJ2-7; D perhaps matches TRBD2 (5 bases). The CDR3 is made up of 12 amino acids. CDR1 is MNHNS, CDR2 SASEGT, per germline. Trimming shortened V by 10 bases and J by 0 bases, and 10 bases separated the two germline ends. The CDR3 is CAITEGSYEQYF. DNA of the CDR3: TGTGCCATCACAGAGGGCTCCTACGAGCAGTACTTC.

This clonotype showed up just a few times. The chain joins TRBV7-9 to TRBJ2-1, with a weak D call TRBD2 (5 bases). Germline CDR1 is SEHNR and CDR2 is FQNEAQ (reference sequence). The V end lost 4 bases, the J end lost 6 bases, and 13 bases lay between the germline ends. CDR3 size: 14 residues. The CDR3 bases are TGTGCCAGCAGCTCTACCTGGACTGTCAATGAGCAGTTCTTC. It specifies CASSSTWTVNEQFF.

Remarks on this clonotype: Lacking the conserved final phenylalanine or tryptophan, this CDR3 likely reflects a read error. The chain joins TRBV5-4 to TRBJ2-7; no clear D. Per germline, CDR1 SGHNT and CDR2 YYREEE (reference sequence). Trimming took off 4 bases at V and 1 base at J, with 9 bases between the two ends. This CDR3 region has 13 residues. The CDR3, as DNA: TGTGCCAGCAGCCCCCCGCGTTCCTACGAGCAGTACTTA. Translating it yields CASSPPRSYEQYL.

The V and J genes are TRBV7-2 and TRBJ2-5, with D unclear. V lost 1 base to trimming and J lost 1 base, with 13 bases between them. The CDR3 consists of 16 residues. From germline, CDR1 is SGHTA and CDR2 FQGNSA. CDR3 DNA: TGTGCCAGCAGCTTAGTAGGACCTCTCACCCAAGAGACCCAGTACTTC. The encoded protein is CASSLVGPLTQETQYF.

In this sample, this clonotype turned up many times. The rearrangement links TRBV7-3 to TRBJ2-3; TRBD2 matches 12 bases. CDR1 is SGHTA, CDR2 FQGTGA, per germline. V lost 4 bases and J lost 0; bases outside the gene matches: 8. The CDR3 loop spans 18 amino acids. CDR3 protein: CASSSGLAGYPSTDTQYF. CDR3 bases: TGTGCCAGCAGCTCGGGACTAGCGGGTTACCCTAGCACAGATACGCAGTATTTT.

This clonotype was observed a few times. V and J are TRBV5-5 and TRBJ1-5, with a possible D match to TRBD1 (5 bases). Trimming took off 5 bases at V and 4 bases at J, with 16 bases between the two ends. Germline V lookup: CDR1 SGHKS, CDR2 YYEKEE (reference sequence). CDR3 length equals 15 residues. The CDR3 is CASSAGRGDNQPQHF. In nucleotides, the CDR3 is TGTGCCAGCAGTGCAGGAAGGGGAGATAATCAGCCCCAGCATTTT.